The present T cell receptor beta chain was sequenced within a study of blood T cell repertoires in COVID-19. This clone was recorded a few times. CDR3 length: 16 amino acids. The germline V gene encodes CDR1 KGHDR and CDR2 SFDVKD. V dropped 4 bases and J dropped 4 bases, with 15 bases sitting between them. Measured with immunoSEQ multiplex PCR; TCRdb has only the in-frame clones, and not every one. This table holds tens of thousands of clones, 80% to 85% found once. The sample was peripheral blood. This receptor was obtained from a human donor in a cohort sampled during active COVID-19. The chain uses TRBV24-1 and TRBJ2-2, with D tentatively TRBD1 (8 bases). The CDR3: CATSDSDREGTGELFF. The CDR3 nucleotides are TGTGCCACCAGTGACTCGGACAGGGAGGGCACCGGGGAGCTGTTTTTT.